This T cell receptor (beta chain) originates from a study of cytomegalovirus exposure and HLA in healthy donors. Study findings and constraints: Another analysis was done later, and it associated roughly 15,000 TCR beta sequences with HLA alleles at 0.05 false discovery rate. Data from an earlier analysis indicated that most TCR beta V segments were productive either about 87% or about 30% of the time. A reported reduction in N-insertions relative to the roughly 640-donor mean was seen in an Asian-associated ancestry cluster in a later analysis.

Comments on this clone: Its antigen remains unidentified.

The PCR used 60 Vbeta and 13 Jbeta primers. Study processing details: In a later analysis, some 80 million unique TCR beta chains included roughly 11 million shared by two or more donors. The data were produced by immunoSEQ multiplex PCR, yet TCRdb's version contains in-frame clones alone and is incomplete. Clonal size and the V and J genes are those of that table, whereas D and trimming came from the DNA. The data show 100,000 or so clones, about 70% seen once. The CDR3 is made up of 14 amino acids. J was trimmed by 2 bases and V by 4 bases; bases with no gene match: 3. In germline, CDR1 is KGHSH, CDR2 LQKENI.

The source material was PBMCs. This rearrangement joins TRBV18 to TRBJ2-3; the match to TRBD2 covers 7 bases. This sequence originates from a woman aged 40 to 49 in good health and CMV-seronegative. In nucleotides, the CDR3 is TGTGCCAGCTCACGGAGCGGGACCACAGATACGCAGTATTTT. Residues: CASSRSGTTDTQYF. The whole variable domain, remainder taken from reference TRBV18 and TRBJ2-3, is NAGVMQNPRHLVRRRGQEARLRCSPMKGHSHVYWYRQLPEEGLKFMVYLQKENIIDESGMPKERFSAEFPKEGPSILRIQQVVRGDSAAYFCASSRSGTTDTQYFGPGTRLTVL.